This T cell receptor beta chain was recorded in a study of cytotoxic CD8 clonotypes in ibrutinib-treated CLL. Overall study results and limits: Sustained-remission and progressing patients' sampling times differed.

Germline V lookup: CDR1 DFQATT, CDR2 SNEGSKA (reference sequence). This CDR3 is 11 amino acids long. The V end was cut by 3 bases, the J end by 0 bases, with 2 bases between. The assay was immunoSEQ multiplex PCR, and TCRdb's table has in-frame clones only and misses some. The profile shows hundreds of thousands of clones, around three quarters of them singletons. A word on this clone: What it binds is not known. The sample contains more than one DNA sequence encoding this CDR3.

This receptor was identified in a human donor with chronic lymphocytic leukemia. The chain employs TRBV20-1 and TRBJ1-1; no clear D. The sequenced sample was PBMCs, obtained after 24 months of ibrutinib treatment. The CDR3 bases are TGCAGTGCTAGTTTGAACACTGAAGCTTTCTTT. The encoded protein is CSASLNTEAFF.